The 17 T cell receptor beta chains presented below share a single source sample, sequenced in a study of response to subunit inactivated influenza vaccine. TCRdb re-called the RT-PCR reads through MiXCR, storing one row per CDR3 protein. The sample lists about 650,000 distinct CDR3 sequences, about 14% occurring once. The sequences come from PBMCs from blood, collected 14 to 15 days before vaccination. These receptors originate from a man aged 45-60 years who received an inactivated influenza vaccine.

The rearrangement joins TRBV12-3 or TRBV12-4 to TRBJ1-1; 7 positions agree with TRBD1. The CDR3 is made up of 13 amino acids. J gave up 3 bases and V 9 bases, and 7 bases lay outside the gene matches. CDR3 coding DNA: TGTGCCAGTTCGACAGGGTGGGACACTGAAGCTTTCTTT. Protein product: CASSTGWDTEAFF.

The V call is TRBV20-1, the J call TRBJ2-5, with D perhaps TRBD1 (6 bases). Deletions cut 6 bases from V and 1 base from J, with 12 bases between. Germline CDR1 and CDR2: DFQATT and SNEGSKA (reference sequence). The CDR3 totals 13 residues. CDR3 sequence (DNA): TGCAGTGCGGGACGGACAGCCCAAGAGACCCAGTACTTC. Translated, it gives CSAGRTAQETQYF.

This clonotype was found once. A read error may produce the germline difference seen at one junction end. The V gene is TRBV5-5, the J gene TRBJ2-5; tentative D call: TRBD2 (5 bases). This CDR3 has 13 residues. CDR1 and CDR2 (germline): SGHKS, YYEKEE (reference sequence). CDR3: CATSLVEEETQYF. CDR3 sequence (DNA): TGTGCCACCAGCTTGGTGGAGGAGGAGACCCAGTACTTC.

This clonotype was found a few times. The V gene is TRBV7-8, the J gene TRBJ1-1; D possibly corresponds to TRBD1 (6 bases). The germline V gene has CDR1 SGHVS and CDR2 FQNEAQ. The CDR3 loop spans 14 amino acids. Trimming stripped 4 bases from V and 6 bases from J, with 15 bases between. CDR3 sequence reads: CASSSRGGTAEAFF. The CDR3 DNA sequence: TGTGCCAGCAGCTCGAGGGGGGGAACGGCTGAAGCTTTCTTT.

This rearrangement joins TRBV4-1 to TRBJ2-5, with D tentatively TRBD2 (6 bases). CDR3 size: 17 residues. V lost 2 bases, J lost 3 bases, and 19 bases lay in between. The germline gives CDR1 MGHRA, CDR2 YSYEKL. As DNA, the CDR3 is TGCGCCAGCAGCCAACGAGAGGGCCTAGGCGGGGAAGAGACCCAGTACTTC. It translates to CASSQREGLGGEETQYF.

The chain couples TRBV6-5 to TRBJ1-5; perhaps TRBD1 as D (5 bases). V lost 2 bases to trimming and J lost 1 base, with 9 bases between them. Germline CDR1 is MNHEY and CDR2 is SVGAGI. The CDR3 length is 15 residues. CDR3 residues: CASSYSRGSNQPQHF. In nucleotides, the CDR3 is TGTGCCAGCAGTTACAGCCGGGGCAGCAATCAGCCCCAGCATTTT.

The sample holds many counts of this clonotype. The rearrangement links TRBV6-1 to TRBJ2-7; possibly TRBD2 for D (6 bases). This CDR3 contains 14 residues. Trimming left V 6 bases short and J 2 bases short, with 14 bases between. The germline V gene encodes CDR1 MNHNS and CDR2 SASEGT. CDR3 DNA sequence: TGTGCCAGCAGCCCCCTTGGGAGGCCCTACGAGCAGTACTTC. Translation: CASSPLGRPYEQYF.

This clonotype was observed a few times. The chain couples TRBV5-1 to TRBJ2-3; a weak D match, TRBD1 (5 bases). The V gene lost 0 bases and the J gene lost 5 bases, with 10 bases spanning the gap. Germline V gene data show CDR1 as SGHRS and CDR2 as YFSETQ. This CDR3 is built from 14 residues. The CDR3 coding sequence is TGCGCCAGCAGCTTGGTACAGGTTGGAGATACGCAGTATTTT. It translates to CASSLVQVGDTQYF.

The chain employs TRBV5-5 and TRBJ2-7; TRBD2 aligns across 7 bases. Germline V gene lookup returns CDR1 SGHKS and CDR2 YYEKEE (reference sequence). Trimming took 4 bases from V and 9 from J; bases not matched to a gene: 16. The CDR3 runs 15 residues. CDR3 residues: CASSRTGLENAAQYF. The CDR3, as DNA: TGTGCCAGCAGCCGAACAGGACTAGAAAACGCCGCGCAGTACTTC.

The chain couples TRBV6-1 to TRBJ2-7, with TRBD2 as a possible D gene (6 bases). Trimming left V 5 bases short and J 0 bases short, with 11 bases between. Looked up from germline, CDR1 is MNHNS and CDR2 is SASEGT. This CDR3 has 14 amino acids. For the CDR3, the DNA is TGTGCCAGCAGTCCTTGGACTATCTCCTACGAGCAGTACTTC. Translated, it gives CASSPWTISYEQYF.

This clonotype was counted only a few times. The genes are TRBV6-1 and TRBJ2-5; TRBD2 matches 8 bases. V shed 3 bases, J shed 7 bases, and the junction held 16 bases outside the gene matches. This CDR3 is 17 amino acids long. The germline V gene has CDR1 MNHNS and CDR2 SASEGT. The chain's CDR3 is CASSDVIAGPPRGTQYF. Written as DNA, the CDR3 is TGTGCCAGCAGTGACGTGATAGCGGGACCGCCCCGGGGGACCCAGTACTTC.

The J gene is TRBJ1-5, the V gene TRBV28; TRBD1 matches 7 bases. CDR1 is MDHEN, CDR2 SYDVKM, per germline. Trimming at V came to 5 bases and at J to 0 bases, leaving 16 bases not matched to a gene. This CDR3 spans 19 amino acids. The CDR3 DNA follows: TGTGCCAGCAGTCCCGGGGGACAGACCAGCGGTTATAGCAATCAGCCCCAGCATTTT. Translation: CASSPGGQTSGYSNQPQHF. The full variable domain, its missing parts supplied by reference TRBV28 and TRBJ1-5, is DVKVTQSSRYLVKRTGEKVFLECVQDMDHENMFWYRQDPGLGLRLIYFSYDVKMKEKGDIPEGYSVSREKKERFSLILESASTNQTSMYLCASSPGGQTSGYSNQPQHFGDGTRLSIL.

The chain employs TRBV7-6 and TRBJ2-7; D remains ambiguous. Trimming removed 0 bases from V and 2 bases from J, with 14 bases in between. The germline V gene has CDR1 SGHVS and CDR2 FNYEAQ. This CDR3 contains 16 residues. The CDR3 is CASSLARSQIAYEQYF. The CDR3 DNA sequence: TGTGCCAGCAGCTTAGCGCGGAGCCAAATAGCCTACGAGCAGTACTTC. Full variable domain (missing parts from reference TRBV7-6 and TRBJ2-7): GAGVSQSPRYKVTKRGQDVALRCDPISGHVSLYWYRQALGQGPEFLTYFNYEAQQDKSGLPNDRFSAERPEGSISTLTIQRTEQRDSAMYRCASSLARSQIAYEQYFGPGTRLTVT.

This chain uses TRBV11-2 with TRBJ2-3; no reliable D call. The germline gives CDR1 SGHAT, CDR2 FQNNGV. The length of the CDR3 is 15 residues. The V gene lost 2 bases and the J gene lost 2 bases, with 11 bases spanning the gap. CDR3 residues: CASSLSGSPTDTQYF. The DNA of the CDR3 is TGTGCCAGCAGCTTATCGGGCTCCCCCACAGATACGCAGTATTTT.

This clonotype showed up just a few times. The chain recombines TRBV6-2 or TRBV6-3 with TRBJ2-2, with 7 positions matching TRBD2. The junction had 5 bases not matched to a gene; V was cut back by 4 bases and J by 3 bases. The germline V gene encodes CDR1 MNHEY and CDR2 SVGEGT. This CDR3 spans 15 amino acids. The CDR3 is CASSLRGMYTGELFF. The CDR3 DNA is TGTGCCAGCAGTTTGCGGGGGATGTACACCGGGGAGCTGTTTTTT.

This clonotype was counted a few times. The rearrangement links TRBV2 to TRBJ1-1, with 8 positions matching TRBD1. V dropped 7 bases and J dropped 4; count of bases not matched to a gene: 8. This CDR3 is 14 amino acids long. Germline assignment: CDR1 SNHLY and CDR2 FYNNEI. The CDR3 spells CASNDRGYSTEAFF. The CDR3 DNA reads as TGTGCCAGCAATGACAGGGGTTATAGCACTGAAGCTTTCTTT.

This clonotype has a handful of counts. This chain uses TRBV7-9 with TRBJ1-2; possible D gene TRBD1, 5 bases. CDR1 SEHNR and CDR2 FQNEAQ come from the germline V gene (reference sequence). Trimming took 5 bases from V and 8 from J, leaving 12 bases between them. The CDR3 runs 12 residues. CDR3 nucleotide sequence: TGTGCCAGCAGCCCCGGGGCAAAAGGCTACACCTTC. Its translation is CASSPGAKGYTF.